This TCR beta chain stems from a study of monozygotic twins with inflammatory bowel disease (dated 2019 in TCRdb). With respect to the entire study: The full study comprised some 30 monozygotic twin pairs: nine German pairs (four IBD-concordant, five IBD-discordant) and 19 IBD-discordant Danish pairs. The search for disease-associated traits relied mainly on comparing IBD patients with their genetically identical healthy co-twins within discordant pairs. Each individual had, on average, about 151 000 unique TCRalpha sequences and 181 000 unique TCRbeta sequences available for analysis.

Library preparation was by 5' RACE. For each TCR library, approximately 3.5 ug of total RNA was used. cDNA was synthesized with SMARTScribe reverse transcriptase in eight separate reactions per sample. Unique molecular identifiers containing a 6-nucleotide sample barcode were introduced through template switching during cDNA synthesis. Two nested PCRs of around 15 and 10 cycles amplified the TCRalpha and TCRbeta cDNA, and bead purification followed each PCR. Before amplification, the cDNA was treated with uracil DNA-glycosylase and purified using the QIAquick PCR purification kit. The second PCR added Illumina TruSeq-compatible adapters along with sample-specific barcodes. Library quality and concentration were checked on TapeStation and Qubit, and libraries were pooled at around 5 ng each. Sequencing of the pooled libraries was done on an Illumina HiSeq2500 single-index Rapid Run using custom sequencing primers and 2 x 100 bp reads. The source study handled its data this way. MiGEC version 1.2.6 was used for UMI-based consensus assembly, which corrected PCR and sequencing errors. MiXCR version 2.1.1 was used to carry out V(D)J alignment, clonotype assembly and CDR3 extraction. Normalisation of gene usage, clonotype sharing and MAIT/NKT TCR abundance was achieved by analysing the top 1000, 10 000 and 20 000 clonotypes per sample. Diversity was computed as the inverse Simpson index with the vegan R package after downsampling to 27 000 UMIs. Paired Mann-Whitney U tests were applied to discordant twin pairs, and Benjamini-Hochberg correction was used for multiple testing. Once TCRdb had reprocessed the reads, it stored one entry per CDR3 protein sequence and supplied no DNA. TCRdb, not the authors, supplied the V and J calls. The table held for this sample gives approximately 330,000 distinct CDR3 sequences. The leading ten clones occupy 2% of the sample.

The germline V gene (reference sequence) provides CDR1 DFQATT and CDR2 SNEGSKA. The CDR3, cysteine through phenylalanine, is 13 amino acids long. No nucleotide data were recorded. Summary of the overall study and its limitations: The results gave no support for a single strong signal or clonotype linked to IBD. The analysis was unable to tell different T cell subtypes apart. Compared with healthy twins, IBD patients shared fewer clonotypes with other individuals, and the difference was most pronounced in patients with signs of disease activity. TCRbeta repertoire diversity, by inverse Simpson index, was decreased in IBD patients compared with their healthy co-twins. Repertoire similarity did not differ between concordant and discordant twins, which could be due to limited statistical power. Differing immunosuppressive treatments among patients may have added background noise and inter-individual variability to the repertoires.

From each donor, a roughly 2.5 ml peripheral blood sample was collected into PAXgene tubes and stored at -80 degrees C. Total RNA was isolated from whole blood with the PAXgene blood miRNA kit on an automated QIAcube, without T cell sorting. Peripheral blood from monozygotic twin pairs who were concordant or discordant for inflammatory bowel disease underwent deep TCRalpha and TCRbeta repertoire profiling using unique molecular barcoding. Smoking habits were recorded for all twin pairs, with individuals classified as current, former or never smokers. About this clonotype itself: Its antigen has not been determined.

The sequence came from a human donor with ulcerative colitis or Crohn's disease, or a healthy co-twin of an affected twin (not recorded which). The sequenced sample consisted of blood. The chain couples TRBV20-1 to TRBJ2-5; TCRdb gives TRBD1 as the D gene, but with no DNA this cannot be confirmed. This receptor has the CDR3 CSALRGGQETQYF.